Below are 10 T cell receptor beta chains sequenced from a single sample in a study of PD-1 blockade in classical Hodgkin lymphoma. Some clones are missing from TCRdb's copy, which holds only in-frame ones; the method was immunoSEQ multiplex PCR. The sample holds roughly 20,000 clones, more than 80% seen once. Time point noted: cycle 4 day 1 (C4D1), after 6 weeks of nivolumab. Brentuximab vedotin exposure varied, and every patient relapsed after autologous stem cell transplantation. Specimen: peripheral blood mononuclear cells (PBMCs), collected before the fourth cycle of nivolumab. These receptors were taken from a human donor with classical Hodgkin lymphoma.

The chain is built from TRBV5-6 and TRBJ2-1, with 13 bases matching TRBD2. V was clipped by 4 bases and J by 3 bases; unmatched bases: 13. CDR1 and CDR2 from the germline V gene are SGHDT and YYEEEE. The CDR3 runs to 19 residues. CDR3 protein: CASSTRTSGGARVYNEQFF. In DNA form, the CDR3 reads TGTGCCAGCAGCACGAGGACTAGCGGGGGAGCAAGGGTCTACAATGAGCAGTTCTTC.

The chain is built from TRBV18 and TRBJ2-2; D possibly corresponds to TRBD1 (6 bases). Germline V gene sequence: CDR1 KGHSH, CDR2 LQKENI. The CDR3 spans 15 residues. The V and J ends lost 6 bases and 5 bases respectively, with 16 bases between them. Here the CDR3 reads CASSLTGSDTGELFF. The DNA of the CDR3 is TGTGCCAGCTCCCTTACAGGGAGTGATACCGGGGAGCTGTTTTTT.

The chain joins TRBV5-1 to TRBJ1-1; D is possibly TRBD1 (5 bases). CDR3 size: 15 residues. Germline values: CDR1 SGHRS, CDR2 YFSETQ. Between the trimmed V and J ends, which lost 1 base and 0 bases, there was a span of 10 bases. The CDR3 region is CASSLTGYMNTEAFF. DNA for the CDR3: TGCGCCAGCAGCTTGACAGGCTACATGAACACTGAAGCTTTCTTT.

The chain carries TRBV5-1 and TRBJ1-6; tentatively, D is TRBD1 (5 bases). The germline gives CDR1 SGHRS, CDR2 YFSETQ. Trimming left V 4 bases short and J 5 bases short, with 10 bases between. The CDR3 extends over 14 amino acids. The CDR3 nucleotides are TGCGCCAGCAGCATCGGGACCGATAATTCACCCCTCCACTTT. Translation: CASSIGTDNSPLHF.

The CDR3 here is CAPAWFRESANYGYTF. In DNA, the CDR3 is TGTGCCCCCGCTTGGTTTAGGGAGTCGGCTAACTATGGCTACACCTTC. The genes are TRBV27 and TRBJ1-2; D ambiguous. With 11 bases removed from V and 0 bases from J, the gap between germline ends came to 22 bases. This CDR3 region has 16 residues. Germline lookup yields CDR1 MNHEY and CDR2 SMNVEV (reference sequence).

The chain links TRBV6-5 to TRBJ2-7; 8 positions agree with TRBD1. Looked up from germline, CDR1 is MNHEY and CDR2 is SVGAGI. Losses at the gene ends were 2 bases for V and 5 bases for J; bases not matched to a gene: 5. The CDR3 is made up of 14 amino acids. CDR3: CASSYRDRLDEQYF. The CDR3 bases are TGTGCCAGCAGTTACCGGGACAGGTTAGACGAGCAGTACTTC.

Remarks on this clone: Without the conserved terminal phenylalanine or tryptophan, this CDR3 likely stems from a read error. The chain has TRBV11-2 and TRBJ1-6, with D unclear. Germline lookup yields CDR1 SGHAT and CDR2 FQNNGV. V lost 1 base and J 6 bases, leaving 7 bases between the germline ends. The CDR3 has 14 amino acids. DNA for the CDR3: TGTGCCAGCAGCTTAGTGTCAGTTAATTCACCCCTCCACCTT. Translating gives CASSLVSVNSPLHL.

V gene TRBV5-1 combines with J gene TRBJ2-5; D call uncertain. V dropped 2 bases and J dropped 4 bases, with 3 bases sitting between them. The germline CDR1 and CDR2 sequences are SGHRS and YFSETQ. CDR3 length: 11 amino acids. In DNA form, the CDR3 reads TGCGCCAGCAGCTTAGCAGAGACCCAGTACTTC. Protein sequence: CASSLAETQYF.

The genes are TRBV27 and TRBJ1-5; D may be TRBD1 (5 bases). Germline values: CDR1 MNHEY, CDR2 SMNVEV (reference sequence). V lost 2 bases, J lost 1 base, and 6 bases lay in between. The CDR3 extends over 14 amino acids. The CDR3 DNA follows: TGTGCCAGCAGTTTAGGGGCCAGCAATCAGCCCCAGCATTTT. Protein: CASSLGASNQPQHF.

This chain uses TRBV29-1 with TRBJ2-7, with 7 nucleotides matching TRBD1. Trimming at V came to 1 base and at J to 3 bases, leaving 3 bases not matched to a gene. CDR3 length equals 13 residues. CDR1 SQVTM and CDR2 ANQGSEA come from the germline V gene. In DNA form, the CDR3 reads TGCAGCGTTGAAGGGACAGGAGACTACGAGCAGTACTTC. Encoded protein: CSVEGTGDYEQYF.